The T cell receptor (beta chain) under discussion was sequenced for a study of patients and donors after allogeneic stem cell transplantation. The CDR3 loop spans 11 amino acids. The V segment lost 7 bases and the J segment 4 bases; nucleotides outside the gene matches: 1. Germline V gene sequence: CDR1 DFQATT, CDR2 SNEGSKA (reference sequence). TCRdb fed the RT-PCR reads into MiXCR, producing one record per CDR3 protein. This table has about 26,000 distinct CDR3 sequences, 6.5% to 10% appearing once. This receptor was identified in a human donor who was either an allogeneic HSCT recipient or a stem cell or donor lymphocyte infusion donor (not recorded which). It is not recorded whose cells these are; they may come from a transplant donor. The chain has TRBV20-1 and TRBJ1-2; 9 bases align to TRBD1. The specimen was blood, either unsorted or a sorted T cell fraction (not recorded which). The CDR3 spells CSGGQGYGYTF. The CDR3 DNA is TGCAGTGGGGGACAGGGCTATGGCTACACCTTC.